A single sample gave rise to the 32 T cell receptor beta chains below, sequenced in a study of blood T cell repertoires in COVID-19 (dated by TCRdb to 2020 to 2022). The library was made by the immunoSEQ multiplex PCR assay. The clones in this table, taken by TCRdb from immuneACCESS, are in-frame only. Not every clone is retained; where verified, under half of the shortfall comes from an unresolved V gene, and the cause of the rest is unknown. This sample comprises about 270,000 clones, 85% to 90% of them detected only once. In total, the top ten clones hold over 2% of the sample. The specimen sequenced was PBMCs or T cells enriched from blood (not recorded which). All receptors come from a woman younger than 30 who had recovered from COVID-19.

This sequence joins TRBV11-2 and TRBJ1-1, with 7 bases aligning to TRBD1. Germline CDR1 reads SGHAT; CDR2 reads FQNNGV. The CDR3 runs to 14 residues. The trim removed 4 bases at V and 7 bases at J, leaving 9 bases unmatched. The CDR3 protein is CASSSQGGFVEAFF. The CDR3 DNA follows: TGTGCCAGCAGCTCGCAGGGGGGATTCGTTGAAGCTTTCTTT.

The chain has TRBV3-1 (or the pseudogene TRBV3-2) and TRBJ1-2; 7 nucleotides align to TRBD1. The germline gives CDR1 LGHDT, CDR2 YNNKEL (reference sequence). The CDR3 is made up of 13 amino acids. Trimming took 1 base from V and 6 from J; bases not matched to a gene: 2. Here the CDR3 reads CASSQGGGDGYTF. CDR3 DNA: TGTGCCAGCAGCCAAGGAGGGGGCGATGGCTACACCTTC.

This rearrangement joins TRBV5-1 to TRBJ2-5; 7 positions match TRBD2. Germline V lookup: CDR1 SGHRS, CDR2 YFSETQ. The CDR3 sequence is 14 residues long. V lost 7 bases and J lost 2; bases outside the gene matches: 8. CDR3: CASARPGLQETQYF. DNA for the CDR3: TGCGCCAGCGCCCGACCGGGACTACAAGAGACCCAGTACTTC.

This chain connects TRBV24-1 to TRBJ2-1; no clear D gene. This CDR3 spans 13 amino acids. Trimming removed 3 bases from V and 9 bases from J, with 11 bases in between. Germline V gene data show CDR1 as KGHDR and CDR2 as SFDVKD. The CDR3 is CATSDNYYPEQFF. The CDR3 DNA follows: TGTGCCACCAGTGATAACTACTATCCTGAGCAGTTCTTC.

The gene calls are TRBV6-5 and TRBJ1-6, with TRBD1 matching 11 bases. CDR1 MNHEY and CDR2 SVGAGI come from the germline V gene. This CDR3 contains 15 residues. The J segment lost 9 bases and the V segment lost 8 bases, leaving 9 bases of the junction unmatched. CDR3 in DNA: TGTGCCAGCCCTCCGGGGACAGGGGGACTTTCACCCCTCCACTTT. The encoded protein is CASPPGTGGLSPLHF.

V gene TRBV5-6 combines with J gene TRBJ2-2; no definite D call. V was clipped by 0 bases and J by 9 bases, with 6 bases between them. The germline V gene encodes CDR1 SGHDT and CDR2 YYEEEE. This CDR3 has 12 residues. The CDR3 protein is CASSLELRELFF. As DNA, the CDR3 is TGTGCCAGCAGCTTGGAACTCAGGGAGCTGTTTTTT.

CDR3 residues: CAITDRKITDTQYF. CDR3 in DNA: TGTGCCATCACCGACAGAAAAATCACAGATACGCAGTATTTT. The chain has TRBV10-3 and TRBJ2-3, with D maybe TRBD1 (5 bases). Per the germline V gene, CDR1 is ENHRY and CDR2 is SYGVKD. Trimming cost V 7 bases and J 2 bases, with 13 bases left between them. This CDR3 has 14 residues.

V and J are TRBV28 and TRBJ1-2, with no clear D. The CDR3 runs to 13 residues. V lost 4 bases, J lost 0 bases, and 6 bases lay in between. Germline V gives CDR1 MDHEN, CDR2 SYDVKM. The CDR3 region has the DNA TGTGCCAGCAGTTACAGCACTAACTATGGCTACACCTTC. It specifies CASSYSTNYGYTF.

The rearrangement joins TRBV2 to TRBJ2-7; 8 positions match TRBD1. V shed 3 bases and J 6 bases; nucleotides not matched to a gene: 13. The CDR3 covers 16 residues. Germline V gene lookup returns CDR1 SNHLY and CDR2 FYNNEI. CDR3 amino acids: CASSDGPGQGASEQYF. The CDR3 coding sequence is TGTGCCAGCAGTGATGGTCCCGGACAGGGTGCCTCCGAGCAGTACTTC.

The rearrangement links TRBV14 to TRBJ2-5; D is possibly TRBD2 (7 bases). Germline V gene sequence: CDR1 SGHDN, CDR2 FVKESK. This CDR3 has 15 residues. Trimming cost V 4 bases and J 5 bases, with 17 bases left between them. The CDR3 region is CASSLGASGGETQYF. CDR3 in DNA: TGTGCCAGCAGCCTGGGGGCTAGCGGCGGGGAGACCCAGTACTTC.

The genes are TRBV28 and TRBJ1-1, with 7 bases fitting TRBD1. The CDR3 length is 15 residues. V was clipped by 5 bases and J by 5 bases; unmatched bases: 11. CDR1 and CDR2 from the germline V gene are MDHEN and SYDVKM. CDR3 bases: TGTGCCAGCAGTCAACCTCACAGGGGAAGGACTGAAGCTTTCTTT. Its translation is CASSQPHRGRTEAFF.

J is TRBJ1-2 and V is TRBV10-3; D gene unclear. Germline V gene lookup returns CDR1 ENHRY and CDR2 SYGVKD. The CDR3 is 14 residues long. Trimming pared 0 bases from V and 3 bases from J, leaving 8 bases between. The CDR3 loop is CAISESFGYYGYTF. In nucleotides, the CDR3 is TGTGCCATCAGTGAGTCGTTCGGGTACTATGGCTACACCTTC.

The CDR3 DNA follows: TGTGCCACCAAAGGGGATAATGAAAAACTGTTTTTT. Translating it yields CATKGDNEKLFF. The V gene is TRBV24-1, the J gene TRBJ1-4, with D perhaps TRBD1 (5 bases). Germline CDR1 and CDR2: KGHDR and SFDVKD. The CDR3 runs to 12 residues. Trimming pared 8 bases from V and 4 bases from J, leaving 7 bases between.

The V call is TRBV19, the J call TRBJ1-1; 9 nucleotides align to TRBD1. Germline V CDR1 and CDR2: LNHDA, SQIVND (reference sequence). CDR3 size: 16 residues. Trimming at V came to 3 bases and at J to 11 bases, leaving 16 bases not matched to a gene. CDR3 nucleotide sequence: TGTGCCAGTAGTATTAACAGGGGGCTCCAGACTTATCGTGCTTTCTTT. This codes for CASSINRGLQTYRAFF.

The chain combines TRBV30 with TRBJ2-5, with 8 bases matching TRBD2. Germline V gene lookup returns CDR1 GTSNPN and CDR2 SVGIG (reference sequence). Trimming took 4 bases from V and 7 from J; bases not matched to a gene: 17. The CDR3 loop spans 16 amino acids. This CDR3 is CAWTPPIAGNVLTQYF. CDR3 bases: TGTGCCTGGACCCCCCCGATAGCGGGGAATGTGTTGACCCAGTACTTC. Full variable domain (rest looked up from reference TRBV30 and TRBJ2-5): SQTIHQWPATLVQPVGSPLSLECTVEGTSNPNLYWYRQAAGRGLQLLFYSVGIGQISSEVPQNLSASRPQDRQFILSSKKLLLSDSGFYLCAWTPPIAGNVLTQYFGPGTRLLVL.

This clone was picked up one time. The chain has TRBV5-1 and TRBJ1-2; TRBD1 aligns across 8 bases. This CDR3 has 13 residues. Germline V gives CDR1 SGHRS, CDR2 YFSETQ. V trimming: 1 base; J trimming: 6 bases; junction bases outside the gene matches: 2. CDR3: CASSLWGQDGYTF. The CDR3 coding sequence is TGCGCCAGCAGCTTGTGGGGACAGGATGGCTACACCTTC.

This clone appeared a single time. The V call is TRBV7-9, the J call TRBJ1-6; 9 bases are a match to TRBD1. This CDR3 spans 15 amino acids. The V gene end was trimmed by 6 bases and the J gene end by 9 bases; junction bases not matched to a gene: 9. Germline V gene lookup returns CDR1 SEHNR and CDR2 FQNEAQ (reference sequence). DNA of the CDR3: TGTGCCAGCAGGCAATTCGGGACAGGGCCTTCACCCCTCCACTTT. It specifies CASRQFGTGPSPLHF.

The chain joins TRBV7-6 to TRBJ2-7; unclear D gene. Deletions cut 2 bases from V and 4 bases from J, with 9 bases between. The germline gives CDR1 SGHVS, CDR2 FNYEAQ. The CDR3 covers 13 residues. The CDR3 sequence is CASSLTERYEQYF. CDR3 bases: TGTGCCAGCAGCTTAACCGAACGGTACGAGCAGTACTTC.

CDR3 coding DNA: TGTGCCAGCAGCAAAGTATTGGGCCGGGGCAGGGGTTTGGGCACTGAAGCTTTCTTT. It encodes CASSKVLGRGRGLGTEAFF. The genes are TRBV21-1 and TRBJ1-1; the table's D call, TRBD1, was not checked against the DNA. TRBV21-1 is flagged as a pseudogene. The CDR3 loop spans 19 amino acids.

The chain employs TRBV11-2 and TRBJ1-5; 8 positions match TRBD1. Germline loops: CDR1 SGHAT, CDR2 FQNNGV. The CDR3 length is 15 residues. The ends lost 4 bases at V and 0 bases at J; junction bases unmatched: 2. CDR3 in amino acids: CASSYGTGSNQPQHF. DNA for the CDR3: TGTGCCAGCAGCTACGGGACAGGTAGCAATCAGCCCCAGCATTTT.

The V call is TRBV30, the J call TRBJ1-6, with TRBD1 matching over 10 bases. The CDR3 length is 16 residues. Germline-derived CDR1 and CDR2 are GTSNPN and SVGIG (reference sequence). With V trimmed by 3 bases and J by 6 bases, 8 bases remained unmatched. The CDR3 DNA follows: TGTGCCTGGAGAAGAAACCGGGACAGGGGTAATTCACCCCTCCACTTT. Translating it yields CAWRRNRDRGNSPLHF.

This clone was observed a handful of times. The rearrangement joins TRBV9 to TRBJ1-3, with D hard to call. Per germline, CDR1 SGDLS and CDR2 YYNGEE. V was trimmed by 4 bases and J by 3 bases, leaving 17 bases between them. There are 16 residues in the CDR3. The CDR3 sequence: CASSLGGHRNGNTIYF. The CDR3 nucleotides are TGTGCCAGCAGCCTAGGAGGCCACCGGAATGGAAACACCATATATTTT.

This clone was found a few times. The V and J genes are TRBV19 and TRBJ1-1; 8 bases match TRBD1. This CDR3 region has 15 residues. CDR1 is LNHDA, CDR2 SQIVND, per germline (reference sequence). V lost 7 bases and J lost 1; bases outside the gene matches: 8. The CDR3 DNA reads TGTGCCAGTAACGAGGACAGGGAAAAGAACACTGAAGCTTTCTTT. It translates to CASNEDREKNTEAFF.

This chain joins TRBV4-2 and TRBJ2-3; 12 bases fit TRBD1. The CDR3 consists of 16 residues. Trimming removed 2 bases from V and 4 bases from J; junction bases left unmatched: 4. CDR1 is LGHNA, CDR2 YNFKEQ, per germline. CDR3 in amino acids: CASSQSGTGGADTQYF. The CDR3 DNA is TGTGCCAGCAGCCAATCTGGGACAGGGGGCGCAGATACGCAGTATTTT.

This clone is a singleton in its sample. The chain combines TRBV27 with TRBJ1-1, with 8 positions matching TRBD1. This CDR3 has 14 amino acids. V was clipped by 4 bases and J by 11 bases; unmatched bases: 12. From germline, CDR1 is MNHEY and CDR2 SMNVEV (reference sequence). The CDR3 nucleotides are TGTGCCAGCAGTTCACGGACAGGGCTTGGGAAGGCTTTCTTT. Translated, it gives CASSSRTGLGKAFF.

The chain carries TRBV10-2 and TRBJ1-6, with 8 nucleotides matching TRBD1. Per the germline V gene, CDR1 is WSHSY and CDR2 is SAAADI. This CDR3 is built from 16 residues. The V gene end was trimmed by 9 bases and the J gene end by 9 bases; junction bases not matched to a gene: 16. The CDR3 region is CASTRQGPLVGSPLHF. CDR3 bases: TGCGCCAGTACCCGACAGGGGCCATTGGTGGGTTCACCCCTCCACTTT.

The sample holds one count of this clone. The rearrangement uses TRBV11-2 and TRBJ2-4; tentative D call: TRBD1 (5 bases). The CDR3 has 18 residues. V was trimmed by 1 base and J by 1 base, leaving 17 bases between them. Germline CDR1 is SGHAT and CDR2 is FQNNGV. The CDR3 DNA is TGTGCCAGCAGCTTAGCTCCGGTGGGGCCCGGTGCCAAAAACATTCAGTACTTC. It codes for CASSLAPVGPGAKNIQYF.

The genes are TRBV9 and TRBJ1-2; D perhaps matches TRBD1 (5 bases). The CDR3 spans 15 residues. CDR1 and CDR2 (germline): SGDLS, YYNGEE. Trimming took off 0 bases at V and 2 bases at J, with 11 bases between the two ends. The CDR3 DNA reads TGTGCCAGCAGCGTAGCGGGGGGAATGAACTATGGCTACACCTTC. This codes for CASSVAGGMNYGYTF. Based on the CDR3 plus reference TRBV9 and TRBJ1-2, the full variable domain is DSGVTQTPKHLITATGQRVTLRCSPRSGDLSVYWYQQSLDQGLQFLIQYYNGEERAKGNILERFSAQQFPDLHSELNLSSLELGDSALYFCASSVAGGMNYGYTFGSGTRLTVV.

The V gene is TRBV28, the J gene TRBJ1-4, with 11 bases aligning to TRBD1. CDR1 is MDHEN and CDR2 is SYDVKM in the germline V gene. The junction had 3 bases not matched to a gene; V was cut back by 2 bases and J by 7 bases. The CDR3 covers 15 residues. CDR3 sequence: CASSLAGTGGEKLFF. The DNA of the CDR3 is TGTGCCAGCAGTTTAGCCGGGACAGGGGGTGAAAAACTGTTTTTT.

This chain joins TRBV5-1 and TRBJ2-3; 12 positions agree with TRBD2. CDR3 length equals 16 residues. Germline V gives CDR1 SGHRS, CDR2 YFSETQ. Losses at the gene ends were 2 bases for V and 1 base for J; bases not matched to a gene: 2. Written as DNA, the CDR3 is TGCGCCAGCAGCTTCCGGACTAGCGGGGGCACAGATACGCAGTATTTT. Its translation is CASSFRTSGGTDTQYF.

The V call is TRBV5-1, the J call TRBJ2-2; TRBD1 agrees at 8 bases. V trimming: 4 bases; J trimming: 0 bases; junction bases outside the gene matches: 8. The CDR3 has 17 residues. Germline V gene data show CDR1 as SGHRS and CDR2 as YFSETQ. The CDR3 here is CASSPARTGSNTGELFF. The CDR3 nucleotides are TGCGCCAGCAGCCCGGCTCGGACAGGGTCGAACACCGGGGAGCTGTTTTTT. The complete variable domain, with remaining parts taken from reference TRBV5-1 and TRBJ2-2, reads KAGVTQTPRYLIKTRGQQVTLSCSPISGHRSVSWYQQTPGQGLQFLFEYFSETQRNKGNFPGRFSGRQFSNSRSEMNVSTLELGDSALYLCASSPARTGSNTGELFFGEGSRLTVL.

This clone was counted once. The V gene is TRBV18, the J gene TRBJ1-5, with D tentatively TRBD1 (5 bases). Trimming cost V 5 bases and J 2 bases, with 10 bases left between them. The CDR3 spans 14 residues. Germline V gene lookup returns CDR1 KGHSH and CDR2 LQKENI. The CDR3 nucleotides are TGTGCCAGCTCAACCGGACATGGCAATCAGCCCCAGCATTTT. Its protein product is CASSTGHGNQPQHF.